Detailed here is one TCR beta chain. Its binding antigen is unknown. No quality values exist for individual bases; no much larger clone is one base distant. Peripheral blood CD8+ and CD4+ T cells from healthy donors, Susac syndrome patients and multiple sclerosis patients were profiled using high-throughput TCR beta sequencing. Healthy donors were included as age- and sex-matched controls. Bulk CD8+ and CD4+ T cells were purified magnetically by negative isolation, whereas CD8+ TEMRA cells were enriched by FACS. Blood was collected in EDTA tubes and processed within 24 hours, with PBMCs isolated through density gradient centrifugation. PBMCs intended for TCR sequencing were cryopreserved in liquid nitrogen and thawed later in a water bath at 37 degrees C. A purity of at least 90% was achieved for sorted or isolated CD4+, CD8+ and CD8+ TEMRA cells. The data are from a study of CD8 T cells in Susac syndrome (dated by TCRdb to the late 2010s). Describing the broader study: The study used repertoire sequencing to test whether antigen drove CD8+ T cell activation and differentiation in Susac syndrome.

RNA was extracted using the RNeasy kit, and about 0.45 to 1 microgram was reverse transcribed with random hexamers. TCR beta CDR3 regions were amplified with the immunoSEQ multiplex PCR assay covering 54 Vbeta and 13 Jbeta segments. Bias from PCR amplification was corrected by using a synthetic template baseline for primer optimization and for computational correction. Turning to the authors' computational methods: Reads were annotated to V, D and J genes according to IMGT and were analyzed with immunoSEQ Analyzer, with only productive sequences retained. To calculate clonality, Shannon entropy was normalized by log2 of the number of productive unique sequences and then subtracted from one. For each patient and control, public and private clones were evaluated among the 100 most prevalent clones. Clones were defined as Susac-specific if absent from the healthy and MS cohorts, from 1052 published viral clones and from other ImmuneACCESS disease sequences. TCRdb trimmed public reads at Q25 via fastp, called clones via MiXCR and kept in-frame beta chains. For every CDR3 protein sequence, its rows merge into one entry that carries the most common genes and DNA. The V and J calls and clone size are TCRdb's, not the authors'. The sample table shows fewer than 200,000 distinct CDR3 sequences, and just under 95% are seen once. 0.08% to 0.11% of the sample is held by the ten biggest clonotypes.

Results and caveats for the whole study, not just this receptor: The TCR sequencing and HLA analysis was acknowledged to have included a relatively small number of individuals.

Trimming takes 3 bases from V and 1 base from J, and the germline ends sit 6 bases apart. The CDR3 contains 13 residues, cysteine and phenylalanine counted. Only the CDR3 portion is preserved as DNA: 39 bases, with reading frame beginning at the first base. CDR1 KGHSH and CDR2 LQKENI are derived from the germline V gene. The material sequenced was CD4+ T cells from PBMCs. The rearranged chain carries TRBV18 and TRBJ2-5; too little of a D gene remains to name it. The sequence derives from a human donor in good health. The CDR3 here reads CASSPETQETQYF. The nucleotide sequence reads TGTGCCAGCTCACCTGAAACCCAAGAGACCCAGTACTTC. The CDR3, completed at both ends by the reference TRBV18 and TRBJ2-5 genes, gives the full variable domain NAGVMQNPRHLVRRRGQEARLRCSPMKGHSHVYWYRQLPEEGLKFMVYLQKENIIDESGMPKERFSAEFPKEGPSILRIQQVVRGDSAAYFCASSPETQETQYFGPGTRLLVL.